This passage covers 18 T cell receptor beta chains from one sample sequenced in a study of blood T cells in healthy people across ages. Primers used in a second PCR of roughly 7 to 12 cycles were a sample-barcoded 5' primer and a J-beta primer mix. TCRdb reprocessed the 5' RACE reads via MiXCR and lists one record per CDR3 protein. The sample carries about 1.7 million distinct CDR3 sequences, 28% recorded once. What was sequenced was blood. Every receptor here comes from a woman in her thirties in good health.

Regarding this clonotype: A much bigger clone sits one base away, suggesting this may be a read error. The chain uses TRBV9 and TRBJ2-5; weak D call: TRBD2 (6 bases). This CDR3 has 14 amino acids. V lost 3 bases to trimming and J lost 1 base, with 10 bases between them. Germline V CDR1 and CDR2: SGDLS, YYNGEE. The CDR3 spells CASSGAGSQETQYF. In nucleotides, the CDR3 is TGTGCCAGCAGCGGGGCCGGGAGCCAAGAGACCCAGTACTTC.

This clonotype was detected many times. The chain employs TRBV20-1 and TRBJ2-7; 10 bases line up with TRBD2. V was clipped by 2 bases and J by 2 bases; unmatched bases: 9. CDR3 size: 16 residues. Germline CDR1 reads DFQATT; CDR2 reads SNEGSKA (reference sequence). In DNA, the CDR3 is TGCAGTGCTAGAACCTCTCAGGGACTAGCGCCCTACGAGCAGTACTTC. Its protein product is CSARTSQGLAPYEQYF.

Worth noting for this clonotype: A much larger clone is a single base away; this may be a read error. The chain joins TRBV6-5 to TRBJ2-1; 9 nucleotides match TRBD1. Looked up from germline, CDR1 is MNHEY and CDR2 is SVGAGI. CDR3 length: 14 residues. Losses at the gene ends were 11 bases for V and 0 bases for J; bases not matched to a gene: 5. CDR3 DNA sequence: TGTGCCGGCACAGGGGGCAACTCCTACAATGAGCAGTTCTTC. This codes for CAGTGGNSYNEQFF.

A few counts support this clonotype. The junction shows a germline mismatch at one end, possibly a read error. This chain uses TRBV4-1 with TRBJ1-6, with D unclear. Germline V CDR1 and CDR2: MGHRA, YSYEKL. The CDR3 is made up of 15 amino acids. Here the CDR3 DNA reads TGCGCCGGCAGCAGCCAAGAGGGCGGCCAAACACCCCTCCACTTT. Amino acid sequence: CAGSSQEGGQTPLHF.

As concerns this clonotype: Germline is not matched at one junction end, which may reflect a read error. V and J are TRBV7-2 and TRBJ2-3; D call uncertain. This CDR3 is built from 14 residues. CDR1 and CDR2 from the germline V gene are SGHTA and FQGNSA. CDR3 sequence reads: CAGSQVASTDTQYF. CDR3 DNA sequence: TGTGCCGGCAGCCAGGTGGCTAGCACAGATACGCAGTATTTT.

This clonotype was picked up many times. The gene calls are TRBV7-8 and TRBJ2-6; D gene ambiguous. The CDR3 length is 15 residues. Germline V gene lookup returns CDR1 SGHVS and CDR2 FQNEAQ. With 5 bases removed from V and 3 bases from J, the gap between germline ends came to 11 bases. The DNA for the CDR3 is TGTGCCAGCAGCCCCCACTACGGTGGGGCCAACGTCCTGACTTTC. It translates to CASSPHYGGANVLTF.

This clonotype was seen only a few times. The genes are TRBV3-1 and TRBJ2-7; perhaps TRBD2 as D (6 bases). The CDR3 loop spans 14 amino acids. Per the germline V gene, CDR1 is LGHDT and CDR2 is YNNKEL (reference sequence). V was shortened by 0 bases and J by 6 bases, with 12 bases between the two germline ends. The CDR3 protein is CASSQDSTGGEQYF. The CDR3 nucleotides are TGTGCCAGCAGCCAAGACTCGACCGGGGGCGAGCAGTACTTC.

This sequence joins TRBV7-2 and TRBJ1-4; D unclear. CDR3 length: 17 amino acids. Trimming took 4 bases from V and 4 from J, leaving 19 bases between them. Per germline, CDR1 SGHTA and CDR2 FQGNSA. CDR3 sequence: CASSSPITSGYNEKLFF. In DNA form, the CDR3 reads TGTGCCAGCAGCTCCCCTATAACATCAGGATATAATGAAAAACTGTTTTTT.

The CDR3 nucleotides read TGTGCCAGCACAGGACAGGTGGCCTACGAGCAGTACTTC. Encoded protein: CASTGQVAYEQYF. The chain is built from TRBV7-9 and TRBJ2-7; 7 bases are a match to TRBD1. There are 13 residues in the CDR3. Trimming took 7 bases from V and 2 from J; bases not matched to a gene: 5. Germline V gene sequence: CDR1 SEHNR, CDR2 FQNEAQ (reference sequence).

This clonotype turned up a few times. The genes are TRBV12-3 or TRBV12-4 and TRBJ1-2, with a tentative D call TRBD1 (6 bases). This CDR3 has 13 amino acids. V was trimmed by 6 bases and J by 5 bases, leaving 13 bases between them. The CDR3 coding sequence is TGTGCCAGCAGCTTGAGGACAGAGTATGGCTACACCTTC. Translated, it gives CASSLRTEYGYTF.

This chain joins TRBV2 and TRBJ2-7; D is possibly TRBD1 (5 bases). Trimming cost V 3 bases and J 0 bases, with 9 bases left between them. The CDR3 runs 14 residues. CDR1 is SNHLY and CDR2 is FYNNEI in the germline V gene. The CDR3 DNA reads as TGTGCCAGCAGTGACCAGGGAAACTCCTACGAGCAGTACTTC. Translating gives CASSDQGNSYEQYF.

This clonotype was counted at least ten times. The V and J genes are TRBV7-2 and TRBJ2-1; a weak D match, TRBD2 (6 bases). Germline lookup yields CDR1 SGHTA and CDR2 FQGNSA. V was clipped by 6 bases and J by 1 base, with 13 bases between them. The CDR3 length is 15 residues. The CDR3 loop reads CASRKGGASYNEQFF. CDR3 nucleotide sequence: TGTGCCAGCAGAAAGGGCGGGGCGTCCTACAATGAGCAGTTCTTC.

The V and J genes are TRBV18 and TRBJ1-1; a possible D gene is TRBD1 (6 bases). The germline V gene has CDR1 KGHSH and CDR2 LQKENI. The CDR3 loop spans 16 amino acids. Trimming left V 1 base short and J 1 base short, with 13 bases between. The CDR3 DNA reads TGTGCCAGCTCACCACTCAAACAGGGAACGAACACTGAAGCTTTCTTT. It specifies CASSPLKQGTNTEAFF.

This clonotype was seen only a few times. CDR3 region: CASSLRQQDYEQYF. CDR3 coding DNA: TGTGCCAGCTCACTCCGACAGCAGGACTACGAGCAGTACTTC. This chain joins TRBV18 and TRBJ2-7, with D perhaps matching TRBD1 (5 bases). The V end was cut by 4 bases, the J end by 3 bases, with 13 bases between. This CDR3 has 14 residues. Germline-derived CDR1 and CDR2 are KGHSH and LQKENI.

This clonotype was picked up a small number of times. The gene calls are TRBV6-4 and TRBJ2-3; 9 bases map to TRBD2. Germline CDR1 MRHNA, CDR2 SNTAGT. The CDR3 spans 15 residues. V lost 6 bases, J lost 6 bases, and 10 bases stayed unmatched. The CDR3 loop reads CASSKVAGDADTQYF. The CDR3 DNA reads TGTGCCAGCAGCAAAGTAGCGGGAGACGCGGATACGCAGTATTTT.

This clonotype came up many times. This chain joins TRBV29-1 and TRBJ2-7; maybe TRBD2 (5 bases). V lost 4 bases and J 6 bases, leaving 10 bases between the germline ends. CDR1 is SQVTM, CDR2 ANQGSEA, per germline. There are 11 residues in the CDR3. The CDR3, as DNA: TGCAGCGTTGGAGGCCTAGCCGAGCAGTACTTC. Amino acids: CSVGGLAEQYF.

This clonotype showed up many times. The genes are TRBV12-3 or TRBV12-4 and TRBJ2-3; tentatively, D is TRBD2 (6 bases). The CDR3 totals 17 residues. V was cut by 5 bases and J by 0 bases, with 18 bases left in between. CDR3 DNA sequence: TGTGCCAGCAGTCGTACTTACCCGGGGACTAGCACAGATACGCAGTATTTT. Its translation is CASSRTYPGTSTDTQYF.

This clonotype was recorded many times. The chain combines TRBV4-1 with TRBJ2-1; 10 nucleotides match TRBD2. V lost 4 bases to trimming and J lost 8 bases; unmatched junction nucleotides: 5. This CDR3 is 14 amino acids long. Germline lookup yields CDR1 MGHRA and CDR2 YSYEKL. The CDR3 sequence is CASSRGLASDEQFF. CDR3 in DNA: TGCGCCAGCAGCCGGGGACTAGCGAGCGATGAGCAGTTCTTC.